Shown below are 31 T cell receptor beta chains from a single sample sequenced in a study of blood T cell repertoires in COVID-19. TCRdb's copy holds only in-frame clones and misses some; the assay was immunoSEQ multiplex PCR. Among approximately 140,000 clones listed, more than 75% were seen once. The sample comprised peripheral blood. These receptors were taken from a human donor with acute or convalescent COVID-19. The donor label of this sample is uncertain.

The rearrangement links TRBV27 to TRBJ1-1, with TRBD1 matching 7 bases. V gave up 6 bases and J gave up 3 bases; unmatched junction bases: 7. The CDR3 is made up of 14 amino acids. The germline CDR1 and CDR2 sequences are MNHEY and SMNVEV (reference sequence). The CDR3, as DNA: TGTGCCAGCAGCCCCCTCGACAGGGACACTGAAGCTTTCTTT. It yields the protein CASSPLDRDTEAFF.

This clone was seen only once. The V call is TRBV10-3, the J call TRBJ2-7; no clear D gene. CDR1 and CDR2 from the germline V gene are ENHRY and SYGVKD. V was trimmed by 10 bases and J by 0 bases, leaving 16 bases between them. CDR3 length equals 14 residues. CDR3 amino acids: CATLNPSSSYEQYF. In DNA, the CDR3 is TGTGCCACCCTAAACCCCTCTAGCTCCTACGAGCAGTACTTC.

The chain recombines TRBV6-5 with TRBJ1-5; 7 bases agree with TRBD1. The V gene's germline CDR1 is MNHEY and CDR2 SVGAGI. With 6 bases clipped from V and 5 bases from J, the junction kept 10 bases outside the gene matches. The CDR3 is 15 amino acids. In DNA, the CDR3 is TGTGCCAGCAGGGGTACAGGGGATGGGGATCAGCCCCAGCATTTT. It yields the protein CASRGTGDGDQPQHF.

The J gene is TRBJ2-4, the V gene TRBV4-2; perhaps TRBD1 as D (6 bases). This CDR3 contains 17 residues. V lost 1 base, J lost 2 bases, and 15 bases lay in between. Germline loops: CDR1 LGHNA, CDR2 YNFKEQ. The CDR3 DNA reads as TGTGCCAGCAGCCAAGGGGGGACACTCCTAACCAAAAACATTCAGTACTTC. This encodes CASSQGGTLLTKNIQYF.

V gene TRBV6-5 combines with J gene TRBJ1-1; weak D call: TRBD1 (5 bases). The CDR3 totals 15 residues. Between the trimmed V and J ends, which lost 0 bases and 5 bases, there was a span of 13 bases. CDR1 is MNHEY, CDR2 SVGAGI, per germline. The CDR3 region has the DNA TGTGCCAGCAGTTACTCGCAGGGCTTGGGAACTGAAGCTTTCTTT. It encodes CASSYSQGLGTEAFF.

This clone has ten or more counts. The rearrangement uses TRBV2 and TRBJ1-2; 8 bases match TRBD1. The CDR3 totals 13 residues. CDR1 and CDR2 (germline): SNHLY, FYNNEI. V lost 4 bases and J lost 5; bases outside the gene matches: 3. The CDR3 DNA sequence: TGTGCCAGCAGTGGGGACAGGATTTATGGCTACACCTTC. Translated, it gives CASSGDRIYGYTF.

The chain has TRBV29-1 and TRBJ1-1; no clear D gene. CDR1 is SQVTM, CDR2 ANQGSEA, per germline. V lost 5 bases, J lost 5 bases, and 9 bases lay in between. The CDR3 has 11 amino acids. The CDR3 reads CSVRGRTEAFF. The CDR3 DNA is TGCAGCGTTCGAGGGAGGACTGAAGCTTTCTTT.

CDR3 amino acids: CASSLRGWVEAFF. As DNA, the CDR3 is TGTGCCAGCAGCTTGAGAGGATGGGTGGAAGCTTTCTTT. The chain couples TRBV5-6 to TRBJ1-1; no reliable D call. The CDR3 totals 13 residues. Germline CDR1 is SGHDT and CDR2 is YYEEEE. The ends were cut back, 1 base at V and 8 bases at J, with 12 bases in the middle.

The CDR3 DNA reads TGTGCCAGCACGGGGGACAGACGGAGAACTGAAGCTTTCTTT. Its translation: CASTGDRRRTEAFF. J is TRBJ1-1 and V is TRBV2, with 7 bases lining up with TRBD1. The V and J ends lost 7 bases and 5 bases, in that order; junction bases with no gene match: 10. CDR3 length: 14 residues. CDR1 is SNHLY and CDR2 is FYNNEI in the germline V gene.

CDR3 DNA sequence: TGTGCCAGCAGTCCCGGACAGTCGATACGACAGTATTTT. This encodes CASSPGQSIRQYF. This chain uses TRBV12-3 or TRBV12-4 with TRBJ2-3, with D possibly TRBD1 on 6 matching bases. Trimming took 5 bases from V and 12 from J, leaving 18 bases between them. The CDR3 extends over 13 amino acids.

The table lists this clone with a count of one. The V and J genes are TRBV10-3 and TRBJ1-2; 7 bases line up with TRBD1. Germline V gene lookup returns CDR1 ENHRY and CDR2 SYGVKD. With V trimmed by 7 bases and J by 3 bases, 5 bases remained unmatched. CDR3 length: 13 residues. CDR3 amino acids: CAITPGTDYGYTF. The CDR3 nucleotides are TGTGCCATCACCCCCGGGACAGACTATGGCTACACCTTC.

The CDR3 bases are TGTGCCAGCAACATACCTTCTACTAGCGGTAGGAATGAGCAGTTCTTC. Amino acids: CASNIPSTSGRNEQFF. The J gene is TRBJ2-1, the V gene TRBV2; 8 nucleotides agree with TRBD2. Germline V lookup: CDR1 SNHLY, CDR2 FYNNEI. J gave up 7 bases and V 7 bases, and 15 bases lay outside the gene matches. The CDR3 covers 16 residues.

This clone appeared once. The CDR3 DNA sequence: TGTGCCACCAGCAGAGCCGGGACAGGGGAAGGCTACACCTTC. Its translation is CATSRAGTGEGYTF. This chain links TRBV15 with TRBJ1-2; TRBD1 agrees at 10 bases. In germline, CDR1 is LNHNV, CDR2 YYDKDF (reference sequence). V lost 1 base to trimming and J lost 8 bases; unmatched junction nucleotides: 4. There are 14 residues in the CDR3.

V gene TRBV18 combines with J gene TRBJ2-1; the D gene is possibly TRBD2 (6 bases). The CDR3 is 14 amino acids. V lost 4 bases and J 5 bases, leaving 12 bases between the germline ends. The germline V gene encodes CDR1 KGHSH and CDR2 LQKENI. The CDR3 protein is CASSRGVRDNEQFF. CDR3 coding DNA: TGTGCCAGCTCACGGGGGGTACGCGACAATGAGCAGTTCTTC. The entire variable domain, with the rest obtained from reference TRBV18 and TRBJ2-1, is as follows: NAGVMQNPRHLVRRRGQEARLRCSPMKGHSHVYWYRQLPEEGLKFMVYLQKENIIDESGMPKERFSAEFPKEGPSILRIQQVVRGDSAAYFCASSRGVRDNEQFFGPGTRLTVL.

This clone was detected only a few times. The chain carries TRBV12-5 and TRBJ1-1; a possible D gene is TRBD1 (6 bases). This CDR3 has 13 residues. V was pared by 3 bases and J by 7 bases, with 12 bases between. Germline lookup yields CDR1 LGHNT and CDR2 FRNRAP. DNA of the CDR3: TGTGCTAGTGGTTTCAGGGGCGGGAGTGAAGCTTTCTTT. This encodes CASGFRGGSEAFF.

The V gene is TRBV6-5, the J gene TRBJ2-7; 9 bases line up with TRBD1. The ends lost 5 bases at V and 6 bases at J; junction bases unmatched: 5. CDR1 is MNHEY and CDR2 is SVGAGI in the germline V gene. This CDR3 spans 13 amino acids. Here the CDR3 DNA reads TGTGCCAGCAGTCCCGGACAGGGGCTCGAGCAGTACTTC. Protein: CASSPGQGLEQYF.

The rearrangement links TRBV27 to TRBJ1-2; TRBD1 might be the D (5 bases). From germline, CDR1 is MNHEY and CDR2 SMNVEV (reference sequence). The CDR3 consists of 13 residues. With 6 bases removed from V and 11 bases from J, the gap between germline ends came to 19 bases. CDR3 sequence: CASSWTPQTVYTF. In DNA, the CDR3 is TGTGCCAGCAGCTGGACCCCCCAGACAGTTTACACCTTC.

This clone has just a few counts. This rearrangement joins TRBV5-5 to TRBJ2-5, with a tentative D call TRBD2 (6 bases). Trimming cost V 1 base and J 3 bases, with 13 bases left between them. The CDR3 length is 15 residues. Germline assignment: CDR1 SGHKS and CDR2 YYEKEE (reference sequence). The CDR3 sequence is CASSLTHGTEETQYF. CDR3 nucleotides: TGTGCCAGCAGCTTGACCCACGGGACTGAAGAGACCCAGTACTTC.

The chain couples TRBV4-2 to TRBJ2-3, with 7 bases aligning to TRBD2. This CDR3 comprises 14 residues. Germline V gives CDR1 LGHNA, CDR2 YNFKEQ. J gave up 3 bases and V 2 bases, and 2 bases lay outside the gene matches. In nucleotides, the CDR3 is TGTGCCAGCAGCCAAATGGGGGGGACAGATACGCAGTATTTT. It yields the protein CASSQMGGTDTQYF.

The chain carries TRBV15 and TRBJ2-1, with D maybe TRBD2 (5 bases). Between the trimmed V and J ends, which lost 0 bases and 9 bases, there was a span of 9 bases. Germline V gene sequence: CDR1 LNHNV, CDR2 YYDKDF (reference sequence). The CDR3 has 13 amino acids. The CDR3 sequence: CATSRDRGSEQFF. DNA of the CDR3: TGTGCCACCAGCAGAGATCGGGGTAGTGAGCAGTTCTTC.

The chain combines TRBV19 with TRBJ1-1; D is possibly TRBD1 (5 bases). The ends were cut back, 5 bases at V and 0 bases at J, with 19 bases in the middle. The germline V gene has CDR1 LNHDA and CDR2 SQIVND (reference sequence). The CDR3 contains 17 residues. The CDR3 here is CASSRGLVGGMNTEAFF. The CDR3 DNA is TGTGCCAGTAGTCGGGGTCTCGTGGGGGGGATGAACACTGAAGCTTTCTTT.

The chain joins TRBV7-2 to TRBJ1-1; D gene uncertain. Germline assignment: CDR1 SGHTA and CDR2 FQGNSA. Trimming removed 2 bases from V and 1 base from J, with 14 bases in between. This CDR3 region has 16 residues. Here the CDR3 DNA reads TGTGCCAGCAGCTTATCCCCTATAAGTCGGAACACTGAAGCTTTCTTT. This sequence encodes CASSLSPISRNTEAFF.

V and J are TRBV19 and TRBJ1-3, with 8 bases matching TRBD1. Germline values: CDR1 LNHDA, CDR2 SQIVND (reference sequence). With 2 bases clipped from V and 0 bases from J, the junction kept 6 bases outside the gene matches. This CDR3 comprises 17 residues. The DNA for the CDR3 is TGTGCCAGTAGTATATCAGGGACAGGACACTCTGGAAACACCATATATTTT. It specifies CASSISGTGHSGNTIYF.

The rearrangement joins TRBV5-1 to TRBJ2-7; the match to TRBD1 covers 8 bases. The ends lost 4 bases at V and 0 bases at J; junction bases unmatched: 9. In germline, CDR1 is SGHRS, CDR2 YFSETQ. CDR3 length equals 16 residues. The CDR3 DNA is TGCGCCAGCAGCCCAGGGGGCGCGGGGAGCTCCTACGAGCAGTACTTC. Amino acids: CASSPGGAGSSYEQYF.

This chain connects TRBV10-2 to TRBJ2-7; D might be TRBD1 (5 bases). This CDR3 has 13 residues. Trimming took 7 bases from V and 5 from J, leaving 15 bases between them. Germline V CDR1 and CDR2: WSHSY, SAAADI. The chain's CDR3 is CASTPGKTHEQYF. CDR3 bases: TGCGCCAGCACCCCAGGGAAAACCCACGAGCAGTACTTC.

The chain employs TRBV11-3 and TRBJ2-3; TRBD2 might be the D (5 bases). CDR3 length equals 15 residues. Per the germline V gene, CDR1 is SGHNT and CDR2 is YENEEA. Deletions cut 0 bases from V and 1 base from J, with 8 bases between. The CDR3 sequence is CASSLEGSGTDTQYF. The DNA of the CDR3 is TGTGCCAGCAGCTTAGAGGGGAGCGGCACAGATACGCAGTATTTT.

The genes are TRBV3-1 (or the pseudogene TRBV3-2) and TRBJ2-5, with 8 bases that match TRBD2. The trim removed 4 bases at V and 2 bases at J, leaving 12 bases unmatched. The germline gives CDR1 LGHDT, CDR2 YNNKEL (reference sequence). The CDR3 runs to 17 residues. CDR3 coding DNA: TGTGCCAGCAGCCCCCGACCGGCGGGGGGAGGGCAAGAGACCCAGTACTTC. This sequence encodes CASSPRPAGGGQETQYF.

A word on this clone: Other DNA sequences in the same sample also yield this CDR3. The rearrangement joins TRBV19 to TRBJ2-3; 8 nucleotides agree with TRBD1. Germline CDR1 is LNHDA and CDR2 is SQIVND (reference sequence). This CDR3 region has 14 residues. Losses at the gene ends were 6 bases for V and 3 bases for J; bases not matched to a gene: 5. The CDR3 sequence is CASSDRGQTDTQYF. The CDR3 DNA follows: TGTGCCAGTAGCGACAGGGGCCAGACAGATACGCAGTATTTT.

The chain employs TRBV7-2 and TRBJ1-2, with 7 bases that match TRBD1. Trimming at V came to 6 bases and at J to 4 bases, leaving 11 bases not matched to a gene. CDR1 is SGHTA and CDR2 is FQGNSA in the germline V gene. The CDR3 extends over 15 amino acids. In DNA, the CDR3 is TGTGCCAGCAGGCCCACCGGGACAGCTGCCTATGGCTACACCTTC. It is translated as CASRPTGTAAYGYTF. Full variable domain (outside the CDR3, taken from reference TRBV7-2 and TRBJ1-2): GAGVSQSPSNKVTEKGKDVELRCDPISGHTALYWYRQSLGQGLEFLIYFQGNSAPDKSGLPSDRFSAERTGGSVSTLTIQRTQQEDSAVYLCASRPTGTAAYGYTFGSGTRLTVV.

This clone was counted between two and nine times. Other DNA sequences in this specimen translate into the identical CDR3. The V call is TRBV7-2, the J call TRBJ2-3; a weak D match, TRBD1 (6 bases). Germline CDR1 reads SGHTA; CDR2 reads FQGNSA. This CDR3 is built from 13 residues. Trimming cost V 1 base and J 6 bases, with 8 bases left between them. The CDR3: CASSLDRGDTQYF. CDR3 nucleotide sequence: TGTGCCAGCAGCTTAGATAGGGGGGATACGCAGTATTTT.

This clone was seen a single time. CDR3 sequence (DNA): TGTGCCAGCAGACCCAGGGGATGGGATCTTGGGGAGCTGTTTTTT. Translation gives CASRPRGWDLGELFF. The V call is TRBV5-8, the J call TRBJ2-2; D might be TRBD1 (6 bases). The length of the CDR3 is 15 residues. Per germline, CDR1 SGHTS and CDR2 YDEGEE. Between the trimmed V and J ends, which lost 5 bases and 8 bases, there was a span of 19 bases.